Below are 6 T cell receptor beta chains sequenced from a single sample in a study of T cell changes during pregnancy in multiple sclerosis. The repertoire was sequenced with immunoSEQ multiplex PCR; TCRdb's copy has only in-frame clones and lacks some. Here the sample spans some 94,000 clones, roughly nine tenths being singletons. The sequencing here drew on peripheral blood, taken in the first trimester of pregnancy. These receptors were obtained from a female donor with multiple sclerosis, enrolled in a pregnancy study.

The rearrangement joins TRBV7-8 to TRBJ1-1; D is perhaps TRBD1 (5 bases). The CDR3 loop spans 16 amino acids. Germline CDR1 and CDR2: SGHVS and FQNEAQ. The V gene lost 1 base and the J gene lost 5 bases, with 17 bases spanning the gap. The CDR3: CASSLEAGPIRTEAFF. In DNA, the CDR3 is TGTGCCAGCAGCTTAGAGGCAGGGCCCATCAGAACTGAAGCTTTCTTT.

This chain joins TRBV11-2 and TRBJ2-7; D perhaps matches TRBD2 (6 bases). CDR1 and CDR2 from the germline V gene are SGHAT and FQNNGV. This CDR3 region has 14 residues. Trimming stripped 7 bases from V and 2 bases from J, with 15 bases between. The CDR3 loop reads CASTSAGPTYEQYF. As DNA, the CDR3 is TGTGCCAGCACATCGGCGGGACCGACCTACGAGCAGTACTTC.

V and J are TRBV27 and TRBJ1-5, with no clear D. Germline CDR1 MNHEY, CDR2 SMNVEV (reference sequence). Trimming took off 1 base at V and 6 bases at J, with 7 bases between the two ends. The CDR3 length is 13 residues. The CDR3 loop reads CASSLYFGQPQHF. CDR3 sequence (DNA): TGTGCCAGCAGTTTATATTTCGGTCAGCCCCAGCATTTT.

The V call is TRBV19, the J call TRBJ1-2; no reliable D call. Per the germline V gene, CDR1 is LNHDA and CDR2 is SQIVND (reference sequence). This CDR3 has 16 amino acids. V lost 5 bases to trimming and J lost 3 bases, with 19 bases between them. The CDR3 spells CASSEERLPSHYGYTF. The CDR3 nucleotides read TGTGCCAGTAGTGAGGAGCGACTCCCTTCGCACTATGGCTACACCTTC.

This sequence joins TRBV6-5 and TRBJ2-3, with a weak D call TRBD2 (6 bases). The CDR3 length is 15 residues. Deletions cut 0 bases from V and 1 base from J, with 8 bases between. Germline assignment: CDR1 MNHEY and CDR2 SVGAGI. The CDR3, as DNA: TGTGCCAGCAGTTACTCGTCTAGCGGCACAGATACGCAGTATTTT. Translated, it gives CASSYSSSGTDTQYF.

CDR3 DNA: TGTGCCAGCAGTATAATCCGGGACAGGGAGTTTGAAGATACGCAGTATTTT. Protein: CASSIIRDREFEDTQYF. V usage is TRBV28 and J usage is TRBJ2-3; 9 positions agree with TRBD1. V was clipped by 5 bases and J by 5 bases; unmatched bases: 14. Germline CDR1 and CDR2: MDHEN and SYDVKM. The CDR3 runs 17 residues.